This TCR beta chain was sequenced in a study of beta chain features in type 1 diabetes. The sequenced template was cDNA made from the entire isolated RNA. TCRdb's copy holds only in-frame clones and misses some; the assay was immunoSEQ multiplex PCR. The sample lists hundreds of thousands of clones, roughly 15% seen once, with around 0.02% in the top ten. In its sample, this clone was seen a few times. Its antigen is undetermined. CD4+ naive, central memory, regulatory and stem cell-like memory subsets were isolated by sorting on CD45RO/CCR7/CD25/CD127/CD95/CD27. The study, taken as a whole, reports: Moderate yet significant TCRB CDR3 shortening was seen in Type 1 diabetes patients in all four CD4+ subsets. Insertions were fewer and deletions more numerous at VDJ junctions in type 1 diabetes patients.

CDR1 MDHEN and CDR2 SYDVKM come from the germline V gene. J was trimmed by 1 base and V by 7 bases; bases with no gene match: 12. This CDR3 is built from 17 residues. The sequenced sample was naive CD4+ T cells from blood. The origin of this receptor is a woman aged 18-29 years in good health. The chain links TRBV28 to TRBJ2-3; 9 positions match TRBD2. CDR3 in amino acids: CASNIGIAGVGTDTQYF. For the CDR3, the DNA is TGTGCCAGCAATATCGGGATAGCGGGAGTAGGCACAGATACGCAGTATTTT.